The next 30 T cell receptor beta chains were all read from a single sample in a study of early T cells in non-severe SARS-CoV-2 infection. TCRdb called the 5' RACE reads again in MiXCR, with one record for every CDR3 protein. The sample has about 23,000 distinct CDR3 sequences, 5% seen once. Material for sequencing was whole blood. The origin of the receptors is an adult who was a healthcare worker with PCR-confirmed SARS-CoV-2 infection or an uninfected control (not recorded which).

The chain links TRBV20-1 to TRBJ2-5; 9 nucleotides line up with TRBD1. V trimming: 0 bases; J trimming: 5 bases; junction bases outside the gene matches: 10. CDR1 is DFQATT and CDR2 is SNEGSKA in the germline V gene (reference sequence). This CDR3 is 16 amino acids long. The CDR3 here is CSARDAGTGPGETQYF. DNA of the CDR3: TGCAGTGCTAGAGATGCCGGGACAGGGCCAGGGGAGACCCAGTACTTC.

This clonotype was detected a few times. The chain recombines TRBV6-5 with TRBJ2-7, with a tentative D call TRBD2 (5 bases). This CDR3 spans 13 amino acids. Germline CDR1 and CDR2: MNHEY and SVGAGI. V shed 0 bases and J shed 4 bases, with 7 bases lying between them. CDR3 loop: CASSYSRGYEQYF. DNA of the CDR3: TGTGCCAGCAGTTACTCACGCGGGTACGAGCAGTACTTC.

This clonotype was seen repeatedly, ten times or more. The V and J genes are TRBV27 and TRBJ1-2; perhaps TRBD1 as D (5 bases). V lost 3 bases to trimming and J lost 6 bases, with 8 bases between them. Germline CDR1 MNHEY, CDR2 SMNVEV (reference sequence). The CDR3 consists of 12 residues. The CDR3 region is CASSFKGNGYTF. In nucleotides, the CDR3 is TGTGCCAGCAGTTTTAAGGGGAATGGCTACACCTTC.

This clonotype showed up many times. The chain joins TRBV4-3 to TRBJ2-3; no firm D call. CDR3 length: 14 residues. Deletions cut 0 bases from V and 6 bases from J, with 10 bases between. Germline V gene lookup returns CDR1 LGHNA and CDR2 YSLEER. This CDR3 reads CASSQDRAHDTQYF. In DNA form, the CDR3 reads TGCGCCAGCAGCCAAGATAGGGCGCACGATACGCAGTATTTT.

Sample share makes this clonotype medium-sized. The gene calls are TRBV20-1 and TRBJ2-7; D gene uncertain. The V and J ends lost 5 bases and 2 bases respectively, with 13 bases between them. In germline, CDR1 is DFQATT, CDR2 SNEGSKA (reference sequence). The CDR3 is 13 residues long. Written as DNA, the CDR3 is TGCAGTGCTCCTCACGGGTATACCTACGAGCAGTACTTC. It specifies CSAPHGYTYEQYF.

For this clonotype: The junction shows a germline mismatch at one end, possibly a read error. The chain links TRBV12-3 or TRBV12-4 to TRBJ2-2; D unclear. This CDR3 comprises 14 residues. The CDR3 DNA sequence: TGTGCCAGCAGCTTAGACGGTGACACCGGGGAGCTGTTTTTT. Translation gives CASSLDGDTGELFF.

This clonotype appeared many times. The rearrangement uses TRBV2 and TRBJ1-5; D unresolved. The CDR3 covers 12 residues. V lost 4 bases to trimming and J lost 7 bases, with 8 bases between them. CDR1 is SNHLY and CDR2 is FYNNEI in the germline V gene. DNA of the CDR3: TGTGCCAGCAGTGCGGAGGTCCAGCCCCAGCATTTT. Residues: CASSAEVQPQHF.

This clonotype was found many times. CDR3 DNA: TGCGCCAGCTTACAGGGGGCGGGTCCCACTGAAGCTTTCTTT. Translated: CASLQGAGPTEAFF. This chain links TRBV10-2 with TRBJ1-1; 9 bases map to TRBD1. CDR3 length equals 14 residues. The germline V gene encodes CDR1 WSHSY and CDR2 SAAADI. V gave up 8 bases and J gave up 4 bases; unmatched junction bases: 8.

This rearrangement joins TRBV7-2 to TRBJ1-1, with 7 bases identical to TRBD1. The germline V gene has CDR1 SGHTA and CDR2 FQGNSA. The V gene end was trimmed by 5 bases and the J gene end by 4 bases; junction bases not matched to a gene: 7. This CDR3 spans 14 amino acids. This chain's CDR3 is CASSALPGGTEAFF. The CDR3 DNA reads as TGTGCCAGCAGCGCCCTCCCAGGGGGCACTGAAGCTTTCTTT.

This clonotype was detected ten times or more. This rearrangement joins TRBV11-2 to TRBJ2-1; the match to TRBD2 covers 15 bases. This CDR3 contains 16 residues. The V gene end was trimmed by 0 bases and the J gene end by 8 bases; junction bases not matched to a gene: 2. The germline CDR1 and CDR2 sequences are SGHAT and FQNNGV. The CDR3 sequence: CASSLEGTSGGYEQFF. The CDR3 DNA is TGTGCCAGCAGCTTAGAAGGGACTAGCGGGGGGTATGAGCAGTTCTTC.

This clonotype showed up many times. This chain connects TRBV5-6 to TRBJ2-7; D not resolved. Looked up from germline, CDR1 is SGHDT and CDR2 is YYEEEE. The CDR3 spans 12 residues. The ends were cut back, 0 bases at V and 2 bases at J, with 3 bases in the middle. In nucleotides, the CDR3 is TGTGCCAGCAGCTTGGGGGCCTACGAGCAGTACTTC. Translated: CASSLGAYEQYF.

This clonotype was seen ten or more times. This rearrangement joins TRBV20-1 to TRBJ2-7; 7 bases map to TRBD2. The V gene end was trimmed by 3 bases and the J gene end by 4 bases; junction bases not matched to a gene: 9. The CDR3 totals 14 residues. Germline V gives CDR1 DFQATT, CDR2 SNEGSKA (reference sequence). The CDR3 here is CSARFSGVLYEQYF. The CDR3 coding sequence is TGCAGTGCTAGGTTCAGCGGGGTATTGTACGAGCAGTACTTC.

This clonotype has a count of ten or more. V and J are TRBV7-9 and TRBJ1-1, with D perhaps matching TRBD1 (6 bases). This CDR3 has 13 amino acids. Germline CDR1 SEHNR, CDR2 FQNEAQ (reference sequence). The V gene lost 3 bases and the J gene lost 5 bases, with 10 bases spanning the gap. The CDR3 coding sequence is TGTGCCAGCAGCTTGGAGCAGGGGACTGAAGCTTTCTTT. It encodes CASSLEQGTEAFF.

This clonotype was detected ten times or more. The chain is built from TRBV19 and TRBJ1-2; maybe TRBD1 (5 bases). With 3 bases removed from V and 2 bases from J, the gap between germline ends came to 13 bases. The CDR3 is 15 amino acids. Germline-derived CDR1 and CDR2 are LNHDA and SQIVND (reference sequence). CDR3 DNA sequence: TGTGCCAGTAGTATTTCTGGACACCCAAACTATGGCTACACCTTC. As protein: CASSISGHPNYGYTF.

This clonotype occurred many times. V is TRBV12-3 or TRBV12-4 and J is TRBJ2-7; D may be TRBD1 (5 bases). With 6 bases removed from V and 2 bases from J, the gap between germline ends came to 14 bases. This CDR3 has 14 amino acids. The CDR3 DNA reads as TGTGCCAGCAGCCCGATTGACAGACCCTACGAGCAGTACTTC. Translated: CASSPIDRPYEQYF.

The J gene is TRBJ1-1, the V gene TRBV20-1, with TRBD1 matching 8 bases. The V and J ends lost 2 bases and 7 bases, in that order; junction bases with no gene match: 3. The CDR3 is 12 residues long. CDR1 is DFQATT, CDR2 SNEGSKA, per germline (reference sequence). In nucleotides, the CDR3 is TGCAGTGCTAGACAGACAGGGGTTGAAGCTTTCTTT. This translates into CSARQTGVEAFF.

In this sample, this clonotype turned up many times. The J gene is TRBJ1-2, the V gene TRBV20-1; 8 bases are a match to TRBD1. Germline-derived CDR1 and CDR2 are DFQATT and SNEGSKA (reference sequence). The trim removed 7 bases at V and 5 bases at J, leaving 15 bases unmatched. CDR3 length equals 15 residues. CDR3 sequence (DNA): TGCAGTGTTGGGACAGGACGGACCTCTTTATATGGCTACACCTTC. Translation gives CSVGTGRTSLYGYTF.

V and J are TRBV20-1 and TRBJ2-5; maybe TRBD2 (6 bases). There are 14 residues in the CDR3. Germline values: CDR1 DFQATT, CDR2 SNEGSKA (reference sequence). Trimming pared 5 bases from V and 2 bases from J, leaving 15 bases between. DNA for the CDR3: TGCAGTGCTGGACTACCGGGACGGCAAGAGACCCAGTACTTC. Translated: CSAGLPGRQETQYF.

The chain uses TRBV7-6 and TRBJ2-1; D is unresolved. Trimming shortened V by 4 bases and J by 12 bases, and 10 bases separated the two germline ends. Germline-derived CDR1 and CDR2 are SGHVS and FNYEAQ. This CDR3 has 11 amino acids. The CDR3 nucleotides are TGTGCCAGCAGCTCCCTTGAGGCGCAGTTCTTC. Amino acid sequence: CASSSLEAQFF.

This clonotype has only a few counts. This chain connects TRBV7-6 to TRBJ2-2; TRBD1 might be the D (5 bases). The length of the CDR3 is 16 residues. V lost 1 base, J lost 2 bases, and 11 bases lay in between. Germline V gives CDR1 SGHVS, CDR2 FNYEAQ. This CDR3 is CASSLGLRGNTGELFF. CDR3 bases: TGTGCCAGCAGCTTAGGGCTAAGGGGCAACACCGGGGAGCTGTTTTTT.

By its share, this clonotype is medium-sized. The genes are TRBV19 and TRBJ2-1; 7 bases agree with TRBD1. This CDR3 region has 17 residues. Germline V gene lookup returns CDR1 LNHDA and CDR2 SQIVND (reference sequence). Trimming removed 7 bases from V and 7 bases from J; junction bases left unmatched: 19. The CDR3 protein is CASTKDRASVSGNEQFF. The CDR3 region has the DNA TGTGCCAGTACCAAAGACAGGGCCTCCGTCTCGGGGAATGAGCAGTTCTTC.

This clonotype was detected a few times. The chain joins TRBV5-1 to TRBJ2-2; D is unresolved. This CDR3 region has 14 residues. The V end lost 1 base, the J end lost 2 bases, and 6 bases lay between the germline ends. The germline CDR1 and CDR2 sequences are SGHRS and YFSETQ. The CDR3 DNA sequence: TGCGCCAGCAGCTTGCAACCCAACACCGGGGAGCTGTTTTTT. Its protein is CASSLQPNTGELFF.

In this sample, this clonotype is medium-sized (0.01 to 0.1%). Written as DNA, the CDR3 is TGTGCCAGCAGCTCGCCAACAGGGTTCTCACGGAACACTGAAGCTTTCTTT. Translating it yields CASSSPTGFSRNTEAFF. V usage is TRBV11-2 and J usage is TRBJ1-1; possible D gene TRBD1, 6 bases. Germline-derived CDR1 and CDR2 are SGHAT and FQNNGV. The CDR3 is made up of 17 amino acids. Trimming took 4 bases from V and 1 from J, leaving 19 bases between them.

The rearrangement uses TRBV20-1 and TRBJ2-7, with TRBD1 identical over 7 bases. The CDR3 length is 14 residues. V was pared by 4 bases and J by 1 base, with 7 bases of the junction left unmatched. The V gene's germline CDR1 is DFQATT and CDR2 SNEGSKA (reference sequence). The DNA for the CDR3 is TGCAGTGCTACCACCGGGACAGTATCCTACGAGCAGTACTTC. Translation gives CSATTGTVSYEQYF.

This clonotype was detected many times. This sequence joins TRBV7-6 and TRBJ2-1; 10 nucleotides align to TRBD1. Looked up from germline, CDR1 is SGHVS and CDR2 is FNYEAQ. CDR3 size: 16 residues. V lost 5 bases, J lost 0 bases, and 4 bases stayed unmatched. CDR3 sequence: CASSAGQGSSYNEQFF. The DNA for the CDR3 is TGTGCCAGCAGCGCGGGACAGGGGAGCTCCTACAATGAGCAGTTCTTC. The variable domain in full, completed from reference TRBV7-6 and TRBJ2-1, reads GAGVSQSPRYKVTKRGQDVALRCDPISGHVSLYWYRQALGQGPEFLTYFNYEAQQDKSGLPNDRFSAERPEGSISTLTIQRTEQRDSAMYRCASSAGQGSSYNEQFFGPGTRLTVL.

The chain recombines TRBV4-2 with TRBJ1-3; D is unresolved. The CDR3 length is 16 residues. Germline V gene lookup returns CDR1 LGHNA and CDR2 YNFKEQ. With 0 bases removed from V and 2 bases from J, the gap between germline ends came to 11 bases. CDR3: CASSQDKFRAGNTIYF. CDR3 in DNA: TGTGCCAGCAGCCAAGATAAGTTCCGGGCTGGAAACACCATATATTTT.

This clonotype was counted many times. The rearrangement joins TRBV5-1 to TRBJ1-5; TRBD1 might be the D (5 bases). Looked up from germline, CDR1 is SGHRS and CDR2 is YFSETQ. There are 15 residues in the CDR3. Trimming took off 4 bases at V and 5 bases at J, with 16 bases between the two ends. CDR3 nucleotides: TGCGCCAGCAGCCAAGAAGACAGTTTGCATCAGCCCCAGCATTTT. Encoded protein: CASSQEDSLHQPQHF.

This clonotype was seen a few times. This rearrangement joins TRBV11-2 to TRBJ2-5, with TRBD2 matching over 8 bases. This CDR3 spans 15 amino acids. CDR1 and CDR2 from the germline V gene are SGHAT and FQNNGV. V was pared by 5 bases and J by 2 bases, with 7 bases of the junction left unmatched. The CDR3 DNA reads as TGTGCCAGCAGCCAAGCCGGGACTAGACAAGAGACCCAGTACTTC. Protein: CASSQAGTRQETQYF.

By share, this clonotype ranks as medium-sized. The chain employs TRBV6-6 and TRBJ2-7; possible D gene TRBD2, 5 bases. V was shortened by 5 bases and J by 2 bases, with 7 bases between the two germline ends. Germline V CDR1 and CDR2: MNHNY, SVGAGI (reference sequence). The CDR3 totals 12 residues. For the CDR3, the DNA is TGTGCCAGCAGTAAGGAGGCCTACGAGCAGTACTTC. It is translated as CASSKEAYEQYF.

This clonotype was found a few times. J is TRBJ2-3 and V is TRBV11-2; 7 bases fit TRBD2. Germline-derived CDR1 and CDR2 are SGHAT and FQNNGV. The CDR3 is made up of 15 amino acids. V gave up 4 bases and J gave up 0 bases; unmatched junction bases: 4. The CDR3 nucleotides read TGTGCCAGCAGCTCGAGAGCGGGAAGCACAGATACGCAGTATTTT. It codes for CASSSRAGSTDTQYF.